This record covers a single TCR beta chain. The clone's antigen remains unknown. No quality values exist for individual bases; no much larger clone is one base distant. The DNeasy Blood and Tissue Kit was used to extract 2-3 ug of genomic DNA from either umbilical cord blood or frozen pancreas. Amplification and barcoding of TCRbeta CDR3 regions were carried out by two-step multiplex PCR on the immunoSEQ human TCRbeta survey platform. Illumina instruments were used to sequence the libraries, and IgH from the same samples was sequenced in parallel. On the authors' methods: Raw reads were filtered against IMGT V, D, J definitions and binned by a nearest-neighbor algorithm to remove PCR and sequencing errors. Clones were defined by identical nucleotide sequence; differential abundance between tissues used per-clone Fisher exact tests with pFDR threshold p<0.01. Clones whose frequencies were too low for statistical inference were excluded by a minimum inclusion filter of 10 in either sample. The immunoSEQ Analyzer was used for pairwise clonal comparisons, while IMGT tools were used to assess gene family usage. The immuneACCESS repertoire file appears here via TCRdb, limited to in-frame rearrangements. These files lack a portion of the clones; in checked studies, under half of the deficit traces to unresolved V genes, and the cause of the others is not known. That table supplies the V and J calls and clone size; D and trimming were determined from the DNA. Present in this sample are approximately 46,000 clones, about four fifths of which were seen just once. Around 0.43% of the sample rests with the top ten.

This sample was included in a study of fetal regulatory T cell absence and autoimmunity (dated by TCRdb to about 2017). In the study overall: Exocrine pancreas autoimmunity was seen in the IPEX patients without clinical diabetes.

Study-wide conclusions, independent of this receptor: The TCR compartment showed significant oligoclonal enrichment in pancreas versus cord blood, with some top clones over 85-fold enriched. The oligoclonal enrichment was interpreted as support for antigen-driven autoimmunity in the pancreas before birth in IPEX syndrome. TRB gene family usage was broadly similar between cord blood and pancreas, resembling published neonatal and adult repertoires.

Based on the germline V gene, the CDR1 and CDR2 sequences are SGHDN and FVKESK. Measured from the cysteine to the phenylalanine, the CDR3 is 15 residues long. The only DNA kept is the CDR3, 45 bases in frame from the first base. V is trimmed back by 2 bases and J by 2 bases, and the junction contains 3 bases that no gene match accounts for. The chain is encoded by TRBV14 joined to TRBJ2-3; TRBD2 fits 8 bases in the junction. The origin of this receptor is a newborn boy with IPEX syndrome. The sequenced sample consisted of cord blood. This receptor has the CDR3 CASSQTGGPTDTQYF. The sequenced DNA: TGTGCCAGCAGCCAAACGGGGGGGCCCACAGATACGCAGTATTTT.